The 23 T cell receptor beta chains reported below all come from one sample, sequenced in a study of blood T cells in healthy people across ages. Primers used in a second PCR of about 6 to 11 cycles were a sample-barcoded 5' primer and a J-beta primer mix. A single record per CDR3 protein comes from TCRdb applying MiXCR to the 5' RACE reads. In the table there are about 720,000 distinct CDR3 sequences, 20% to 30% of which are singletons. The same sample was also used in a study of T cells of mothers and their children.

Sequencing was performed on blood. The receptors were gathered from a boy younger than 18 in good health.

The V call is TRBV11-2, the J call TRBJ2-1; 13 bases agree with TRBD2. CDR1 and CDR2 from the germline V gene are SGHAT and FQNNGV. Unmatched junction bases numbered 3, after V lost 5 bases and J lost 5 bases. The CDR3 runs to 15 residues. This chain's CDR3 is CASSTSGGADNEQFF. In DNA form, the CDR3 reads TGTGCCAGCAGCACTAGCGGGGGGGCCGACAATGAGCAGTTCTTC.

This clonotype was observed many times. The J gene is TRBJ2-7, the V gene TRBV7-2; D is undetermined. This CDR3 is 11 amino acids long. CDR1 is SGHTA and CDR2 is FQGNSA in the germline V gene. V was trimmed by 1 base and J by 6 bases, leaving 4 bases between them. Here the CDR3 reads CASSLVFEQYF. The CDR3 coding sequence is TGTGCCAGCAGCTTAGTTTTCGAGCAGTACTTC.

CDR3 in DNA: TGCGCCAGCAGCCTTCTCATTCTAGCGTCTGGAACAGATACGCAGTATTTT. Protein product: CASSLLILASGTDTQYF. The chain is built from TRBV4-3 and TRBJ2-3, with D possibly being TRBD2 (6 bases). This CDR3 region has 17 residues. Looked up from germline, CDR1 is LGHNA and CDR2 is YSLEER. V lost 4 bases and J lost 3, with 20 bases in between.

The rearrangement joins TRBV6-1 to TRBJ1-1, with D perhaps TRBD1 (5 bases). Germline loops: CDR1 MNHNS, CDR2 SASEGT. V shed 4 bases and J shed 3 bases, with 12 bases lying between them. The CDR3 covers 14 residues. The CDR3 nucleotides read TGTGCCAGCAGTGCCCAGGGCCCAGACACTGAAGCTTTCTTT. Its translation: CASSAQGPDTEAFF.

This clonotype has a handful of counts. The chain couples TRBV28 to TRBJ1-2; weak D call: TRBD1 (6 bases). V lost 2 bases and J lost 3, with 19 bases in between. This CDR3 contains 17 residues. Per germline, CDR1 MDHEN and CDR2 SYDVKM. DNA of the CDR3: TGTGCCAGCAGTTTAGGTTGGGAGCCGGGGGCCCACTATGGCTACACCTTC. It is translated as CASSLGWEPGAHYGYTF.

This chain uses TRBV20-1 with TRBJ1-3, with D unresolved. Trimming left V 4 bases short and J 1 base short, with 14 bases between. This CDR3 has 15 amino acids. Germline V gene data show CDR1 as DFQATT and CDR2 as SNEGSKA (reference sequence). In DNA form, the CDR3 reads TGCAGTGCTACCACCGACGGAGATTCTGGAAACACCATATATTTT. Translating gives CSATTDGDSGNTIYF.

This clonotype was seen a handful of times. V is TRBV7-3 and J is TRBJ2-2; D is perhaps TRBD2 (7 bases). The CDR3 is 15 amino acids. The germline V and J ends were trimmed by 4 bases and 5 bases, with 14 bases remaining between them. Germline CDR1 SGHTA, CDR2 FQGTGA. The CDR3 DNA is TGTGCCAGCAGCTCTGGGGGGGGCAAAACCGGGGAGCTGTTTTTT. Translation gives CASSSGGGKTGELFF.

This clonotype showed up just a few times. The V call is TRBV12-3 or TRBV12-4, the J call TRBJ1-2, with 7 bases that match TRBD1. This CDR3 has 12 residues. V dropped 6 bases and J dropped 7; count of bases not matched to a gene: 5. DNA for the CDR3: TGTGCCAGCAGCCCAGGGGGACTTGGCTACACCTTC. Translated, it gives CASSPGGLGYTF.

This clonotype was observed a few times. The DNA for the CDR3 is TGCAGTGCTGGGGGGTCACTACTAGCGGGAGGTCCAGATGAGCAGTTCTTC. Protein product: CSAGGSLLAGGPDEQFF. The rearrangement uses TRBV20-1 and TRBJ2-1; 12 nucleotides match TRBD2. Losses at the gene ends were 5 bases for V and 8 bases for J; bases not matched to a gene: 16. Germline V gene data show CDR1 as DFQATT and CDR2 as SNEGSKA (reference sequence). The CDR3 contains 17 residues.

This chain joins TRBV28 and TRBJ2-7; maybe TRBD2 (6 bases). Deletions cut 4 bases from V and 0 bases from J, with 13 bases between. Germline lookup yields CDR1 MDHEN and CDR2 SYDVKM. The CDR3 extends over 15 amino acids. The CDR3 sequence: CASSSGLLGSYEQYF. In nucleotides, the CDR3 is TGTGCCAGCAGTTCGGGACTCCTCGGCTCCTACGAGCAGTACTTC.

This clonotype was found a few times. The chain joins TRBV4-1 to TRBJ2-7; 7 nucleotides agree with TRBD1. CDR3 size: 16 residues. V shed 1 base and J 2 bases; nucleotides not matched to a gene: 8. CDR1 and CDR2 from the germline V gene are MGHRA and YSYEKL. CDR3: CASSQGTGMVTYEQYF. In DNA form, the CDR3 reads TGCGCCAGCAGCCAAGGGACAGGCATGGTTACCTACGAGCAGTACTTC.

V and J are TRBV20-1 and TRBJ2-7; unclear D gene. The CDR3 is made up of 15 amino acids. Germline-derived CDR1 and CDR2 are DFQATT and SNEGSKA (reference sequence). With 2 bases removed from V and 2 bases from J, the gap between germline ends came to 16 bases. CDR3: CSARPWRLQAYEQYF. The DNA for the CDR3 is TGCAGTGCTAGACCTTGGCGGTTACAAGCCTACGAGCAGTACTTC.

The sample holds one count of this clonotype. J is TRBJ1-4 and V is TRBV7-2; 7 nucleotides agree with TRBD1. Germline trimming cut 5 bases from V and 10 bases from J; bases unmatched to any gene: 13. Germline V gives CDR1 SGHTA, CDR2 FQGNSA. This CDR3 region has 15 residues. CDR3 sequence reads: CASSPGTVGNGKLFF. CDR3 sequence (DNA): TGTGCCAGCAGCCCCGGGACAGTGGGAAACGGAAAACTGTTTTTT.

This clonotype was picked up a small number of times. This chain connects TRBV15 to TRBJ1-2; tentatively, D is TRBD1 (5 bases). This CDR3 is 16 amino acids long. Per the germline V gene, CDR1 is LNHNV and CDR2 is YYDKDF (reference sequence). V lost 0 bases and J 7 bases, leaving 18 bases between the germline ends. In DNA form, the CDR3 reads TGTGCCACCAGCAGAGATCCTACCAGGGAACCAGGTGGCTACACCTTC. This translates into CATSRDPTREPGGYTF.

This chain connects TRBV20-1 to TRBJ2-7; unclear D gene. Per germline, CDR1 DFQATT and CDR2 SNEGSKA (reference sequence). The CDR3 has 13 residues. Between the trimmed V and J ends, which lost 1 base and 5 bases, there was a span of 12 bases. CDR3 region: CSARGDTDDEQYF. For the CDR3, the DNA is TGCAGTGCTAGAGGGGATACTGACGACGAGCAGTACTTC.

This clonotype appeared a few times. The chain carries TRBV20-1 and TRBJ2-1, with 7 bases identical to TRBD2. Trimming cost V 5 bases and J 7 bases; bases outside gene matches: 14. Germline V gene sequence: CDR1 DFQATT, CDR2 SNEGSKA (reference sequence). This CDR3 spans 15 amino acids. The CDR3 sequence is CSAGGLNSGVNEQFF. The CDR3 DNA is TGCAGTGCTGGGGGTTTGAACAGCGGGGTAAATGAGCAGTTCTTC.

The rearrangement joins TRBV28 to TRBJ2-7, with 7 positions matching TRBD1. This CDR3 region has 15 residues. CDR1 MDHEN and CDR2 SYDVKM come from the germline V gene. With V trimmed by 6 bases and J by 3 bases, 11 bases remained unmatched. The CDR3 sequence: CASRADRALDYEQYF. CDR3 nucleotide sequence: TGTGCCAGCAGGGCAGACAGGGCCTTAGACTACGAGCAGTACTTC. The variable domain in full, with the rest retrieved from reference TRBV28 and TRBJ2-7, is DVKVTQSSRYLVKRTGEKVFLECVQDMDHENMFWYRQDPGLGLRLIYFSYDVKMKEKGDIPEGYSVSREKKERFSLILESASTNQTSMYLCASRADRALDYEQYFGPGTRLTVT.

The sample holds a few counts of this clonotype. J is TRBJ2-7 and V is TRBV11-2, with D perhaps TRBD1 (5 bases). The V and J ends lost 3 bases and 2 bases respectively, with 11 bases between them. CDR3 length: 14 amino acids. Germline V gives CDR1 SGHAT, CDR2 FQNNGV. The CDR3 bases are TGTGCCAGCAGCTTCGCTGCAGGGACCTACGAGCAGTACTTC. Its translation is CASSFAAGTYEQYF.

This clonotype came up many times. This chain connects TRBV7-6 to TRBJ1-2; 8 nucleotides match TRBD1. With V trimmed by 1 base and J by 5 bases, 3 bases remained unmatched. The CDR3 spans 14 residues. CDR1 is SGHVS and CDR2 is FNYEAQ in the germline V gene. The CDR3 region has the DNA TGTGCCAGCAGCTTAGGGACAGGGAGTTATGGCTACACCTTC. Its protein is CASSLGTGSYGYTF.

V usage is TRBV6-4 and J usage is TRBJ2-2; the match to TRBD1 covers 9 bases. V lost 3 bases to trimming and J lost 3 bases; unmatched junction nucleotides: 8. CDR3 length: 17 amino acids. Looked up from germline, CDR1 is MRHNA and CDR2 is SNTAGT. In DNA form, the CDR3 reads TGTGCCAGCAGTGAAAAGGGGACAGGGCTTGACACCGGGGAGCTGTTTTTT. Protein: CASSEKGTGLDTGELFF.

This chain connects TRBV6-1 to TRBJ2-7; D is possibly TRBD2 (5 bases). The CDR3 runs 12 residues. CDR1 is MNHNS and CDR2 is SASEGT in the germline V gene. Trimming took 7 bases from V and 2 from J, leaving 9 bases between them. CDR3 sequence reads: CASTRDPYEQYF. The CDR3 nucleotides are TGTGCCAGCACGAGGGATCCCTACGAGCAGTACTTC.

The V gene is TRBV5-1, the J gene TRBJ2-1, with 11 bases lining up with TRBD1. The V and J ends lost 3 bases and 3 bases, in that order; junction bases with no gene match: 5. This CDR3 has 16 residues. Germline values: CDR1 SGHRS, CDR2 YFSETQ. CDR3 sequence (DNA): TGCGCCAGCAGCTGGCCGGGACAGGGGGGCTACAATGAGCAGTTCTTC. Protein product: CASSWPGQGGYNEQFF.

The sample holds a few counts of this clonotype. This sequence joins TRBV28 and TRBJ2-5; D is perhaps TRBD1 (6 bases). Per the germline V gene, CDR1 is MDHEN and CDR2 is SYDVKM. The CDR3 spans 15 residues. Trimming stripped 0 bases from V and 5 bases from J, with 13 bases between. This chain's CDR3 is CASSLWAGGRETQYF. CDR3 sequence (DNA): TGTGCCAGCAGTTTATGGGCTGGGGGCAGGGAGACCCAGTACTTC.